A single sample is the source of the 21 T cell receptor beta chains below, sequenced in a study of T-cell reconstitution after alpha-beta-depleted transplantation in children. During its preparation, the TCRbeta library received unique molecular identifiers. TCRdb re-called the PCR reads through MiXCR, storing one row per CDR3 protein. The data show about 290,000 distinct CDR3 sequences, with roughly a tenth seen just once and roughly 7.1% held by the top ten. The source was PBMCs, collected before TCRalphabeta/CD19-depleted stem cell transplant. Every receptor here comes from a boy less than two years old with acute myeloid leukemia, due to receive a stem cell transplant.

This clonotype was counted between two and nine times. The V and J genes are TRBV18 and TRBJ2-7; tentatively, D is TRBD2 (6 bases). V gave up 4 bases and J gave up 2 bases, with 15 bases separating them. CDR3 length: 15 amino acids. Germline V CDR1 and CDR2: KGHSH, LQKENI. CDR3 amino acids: CASSQTGTAAYEQYF. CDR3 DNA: TGTGCCAGCTCACAAACCGGGACTGCAGCCTACGAGCAGTACTTC. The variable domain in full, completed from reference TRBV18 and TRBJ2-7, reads NAGVMQNPRHLVRRRGQEARLRCSPMKGHSHVYWYRQLPEEGLKFMVYLQKENIIDESGMPKERFSAEFPKEGPSILRIQQVVRGDSAAYFCASSQTGTAAYEQYFGPGTRLTVT.

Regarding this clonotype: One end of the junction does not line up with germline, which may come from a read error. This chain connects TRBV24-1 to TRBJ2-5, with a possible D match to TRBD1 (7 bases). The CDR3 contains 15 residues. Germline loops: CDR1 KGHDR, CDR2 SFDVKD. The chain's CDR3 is CANSRRGQGGETQYF. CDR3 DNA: TGTGCCAACAGTAGGAGGGGGCAAGGAGGAGAGACCCAGTACTTC.

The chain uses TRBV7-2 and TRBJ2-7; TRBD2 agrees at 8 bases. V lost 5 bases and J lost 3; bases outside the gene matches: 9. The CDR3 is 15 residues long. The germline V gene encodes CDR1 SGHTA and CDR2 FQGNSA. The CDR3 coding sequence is TGTGCCAGCAGCCCGGGGACTAGACTTAGCTACGAGCAGTACTTC. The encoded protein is CASSPGTRLSYEQYF.

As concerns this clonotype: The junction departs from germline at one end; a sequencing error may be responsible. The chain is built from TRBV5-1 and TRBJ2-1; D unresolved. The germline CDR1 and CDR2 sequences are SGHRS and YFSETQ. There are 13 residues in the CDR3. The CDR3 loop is CASSPPVYNDQFF. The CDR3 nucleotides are TGCGCCAGCAGCCCCCCCGTCTACAATGACCAGTTCTTC.

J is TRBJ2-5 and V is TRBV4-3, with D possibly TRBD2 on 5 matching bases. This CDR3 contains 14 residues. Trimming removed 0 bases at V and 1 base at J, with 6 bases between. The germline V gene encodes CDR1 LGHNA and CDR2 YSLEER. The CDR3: CASSQDTSQETQYF. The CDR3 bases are TGCGCCAGCAGCCAAGATACTAGCCAAGAGACCCAGTACTTC.

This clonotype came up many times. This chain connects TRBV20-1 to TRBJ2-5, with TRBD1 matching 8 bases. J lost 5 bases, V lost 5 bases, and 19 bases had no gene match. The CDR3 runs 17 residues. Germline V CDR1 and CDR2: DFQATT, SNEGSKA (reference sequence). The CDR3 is CSAPSPTTDRVRETQYF. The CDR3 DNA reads TGCAGTGCTCCCAGCCCTACAACGGACAGGGTTCGGGAGACCCAGTACTTC.

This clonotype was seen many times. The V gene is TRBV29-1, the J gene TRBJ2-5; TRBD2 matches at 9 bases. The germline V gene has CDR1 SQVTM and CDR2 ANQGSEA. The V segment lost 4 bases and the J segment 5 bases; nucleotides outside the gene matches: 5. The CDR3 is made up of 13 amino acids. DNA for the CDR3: TGCAGCGTTGCCCCTAGCGGGAAGGAGACCCAGTACTTC. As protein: CSVAPSGKETQYF.

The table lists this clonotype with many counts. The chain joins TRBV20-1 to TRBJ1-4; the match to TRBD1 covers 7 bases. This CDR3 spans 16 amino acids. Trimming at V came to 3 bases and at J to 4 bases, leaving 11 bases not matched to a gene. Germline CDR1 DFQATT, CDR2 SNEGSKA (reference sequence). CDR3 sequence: CSASKNLGQNNEKLFF. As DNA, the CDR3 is TGCAGTGCTAGTAAGAACTTGGGACAGAATAATGAAAAACTGTTTTTT.

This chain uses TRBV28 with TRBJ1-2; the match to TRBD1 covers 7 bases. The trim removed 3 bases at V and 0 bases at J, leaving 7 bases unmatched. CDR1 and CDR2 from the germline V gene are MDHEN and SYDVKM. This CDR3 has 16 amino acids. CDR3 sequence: CASSFTGTETNYGYTF. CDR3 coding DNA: TGTGCCAGCAGTTTTACCGGGACAGAAACTAACTATGGCTACACCTTC.

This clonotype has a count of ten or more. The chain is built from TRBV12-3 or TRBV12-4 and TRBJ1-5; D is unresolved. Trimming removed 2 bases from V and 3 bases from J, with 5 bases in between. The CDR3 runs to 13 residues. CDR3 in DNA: TGTGCCAGCAGTTTAAACCCCAATCAGCCCCAGCATTTT. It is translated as CASSLNPNQPQHF.

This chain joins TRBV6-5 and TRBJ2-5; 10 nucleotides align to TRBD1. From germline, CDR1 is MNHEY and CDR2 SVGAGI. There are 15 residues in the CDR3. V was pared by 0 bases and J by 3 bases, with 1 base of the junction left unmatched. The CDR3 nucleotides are TGTGCCAGCAGTTACTCGGACAGGGGGAAAGAGACCCAGTACTTC. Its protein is CASSYSDRGKETQYF.

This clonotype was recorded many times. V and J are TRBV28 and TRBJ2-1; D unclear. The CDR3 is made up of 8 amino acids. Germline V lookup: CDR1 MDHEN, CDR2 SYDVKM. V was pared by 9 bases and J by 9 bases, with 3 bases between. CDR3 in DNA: TGTGCCAGAAGTGAGCAGTTCTTC. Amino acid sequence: CARSEQFF.

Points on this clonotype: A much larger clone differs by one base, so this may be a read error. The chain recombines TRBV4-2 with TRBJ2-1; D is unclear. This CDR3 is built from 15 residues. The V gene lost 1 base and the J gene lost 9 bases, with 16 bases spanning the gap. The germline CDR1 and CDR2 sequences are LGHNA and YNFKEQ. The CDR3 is CASSQVLSVDGEQFF. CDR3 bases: TGTGCCAGCAGCCAAGTCCTGTCCGTGGATGGTGAGCAGTTCTTC.

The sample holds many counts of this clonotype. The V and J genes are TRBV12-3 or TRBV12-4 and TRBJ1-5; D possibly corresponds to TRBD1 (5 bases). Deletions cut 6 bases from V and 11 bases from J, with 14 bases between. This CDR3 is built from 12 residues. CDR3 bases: TGTGCCAGCAGCAAGGATGGCAGGGCCCAGCATTTT. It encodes CASSKDGRAQHF.

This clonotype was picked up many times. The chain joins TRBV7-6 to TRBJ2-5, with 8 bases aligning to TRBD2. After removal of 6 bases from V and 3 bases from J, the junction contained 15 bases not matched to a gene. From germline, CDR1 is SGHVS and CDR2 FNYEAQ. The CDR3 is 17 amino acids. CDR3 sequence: CASSPEGAGAWEETQYF. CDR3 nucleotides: TGTGCCAGCAGTCCCGAAGGAGCGGGAGCATGGGAAGAGACCCAGTACTTC.

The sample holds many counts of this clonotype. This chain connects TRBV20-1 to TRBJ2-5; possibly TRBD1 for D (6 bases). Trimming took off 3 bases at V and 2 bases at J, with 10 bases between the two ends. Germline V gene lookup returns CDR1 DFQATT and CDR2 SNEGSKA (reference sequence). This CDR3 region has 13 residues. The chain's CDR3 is CSASWTAQETQYF. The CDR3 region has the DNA TGCAGTGCTAGCTGGACAGCTCAAGAGACCCAGTACTTC.

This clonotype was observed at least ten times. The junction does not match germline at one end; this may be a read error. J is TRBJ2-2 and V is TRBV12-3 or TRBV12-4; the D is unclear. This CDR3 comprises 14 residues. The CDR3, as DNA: TGTGCCAGCAGTCAACTGAGGAACAGCGGGGAGCTGTTTTTT. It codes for CASSQLRNSGELFF.

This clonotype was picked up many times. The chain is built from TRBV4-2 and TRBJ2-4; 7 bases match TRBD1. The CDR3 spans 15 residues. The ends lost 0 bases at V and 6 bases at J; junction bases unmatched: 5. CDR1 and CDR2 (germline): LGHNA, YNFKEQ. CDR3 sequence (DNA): TGTGCCAGCAGCCAAGAAGGCAGGGACAGAAACATTCAGTACTTC. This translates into CASSQEGRDRNIQYF.

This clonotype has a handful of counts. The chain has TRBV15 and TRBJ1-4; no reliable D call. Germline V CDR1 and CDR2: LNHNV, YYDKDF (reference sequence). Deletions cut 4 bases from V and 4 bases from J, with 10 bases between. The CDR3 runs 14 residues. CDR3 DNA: TGTGCCACCAGCATCAGACACCTTAATGAAAAACTGTTTTTT. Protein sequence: CATSIRHLNEKLFF. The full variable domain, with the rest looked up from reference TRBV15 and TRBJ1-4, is DAMVIQNPRYQVTQFGKPVTLSCSQTLNHNVMYWYQQKSSQAPKLLFHYYDKDFNNEADTPDNFQSRRPNTSFCFLDIRSPGLGDTAMYLCATSIRHLNEKLFFGSGTQLSVL.

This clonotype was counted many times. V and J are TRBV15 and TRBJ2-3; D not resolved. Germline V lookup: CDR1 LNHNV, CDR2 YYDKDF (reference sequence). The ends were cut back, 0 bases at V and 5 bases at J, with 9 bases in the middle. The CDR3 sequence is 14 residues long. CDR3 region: CATSRENRVDTQYF. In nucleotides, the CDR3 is TGTGCCACCAGCAGAGAGAATAGGGTAGATACGCAGTATTTT.

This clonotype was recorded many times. This CDR3 reads CASSLSASGGAYEQYF. In DNA form, the CDR3 reads TGTGCCAGCAGCTTAAGCGCTAGCGGGGGGGCCTACGAGCAGTACTTC. The chain couples TRBV7-2 to TRBJ2-7; 12 nucleotides line up with TRBD2. CDR3 size: 16 residues. Germline V CDR1 and CDR2: SGHTA, FQGNSA. Trimming removed 2 bases from V and 2 bases from J; junction bases left unmatched: 4.